Listed below are T cell receptor beta chains from one sample, sequenced in a study of T cell changes during pregnancy in multiple sclerosis. The method was immunoSEQ multiplex PCR; TCRdb's version includes in-frame clones alone and lacks a portion of them. The data hold some 87,000 clones, with about 96% observed a single time. This specimen was peripheral blood, taken in the second trimester of pregnancy. These receptors came from a female donor with multiple sclerosis, enrolled in a pregnancy study. Each CDR3 is given with its conserved first and last residue. The D gene is left open where the match is weak. Size is omitted from some rows. Given values are once, few, many or a class for expanded clones.

D gene: TRBD1
V gene: TRBV2
clone size: few
J gene: TRBJ2-2
CDR3 protein: CASSRTGVGPGELFF
CDR3 DNA: TGTGCCAGCAGCCGGACAGGGGTTGGCCCCGGGGAGCTGTTTTTT

D gene: .
V gene: TRBV27
clone size: .
J gene: TRBJ2-7
CDR3 protein: CASSYQGGYEQYF
CDR3 DNA: TGTGCCAGCAGTTACCAAGGGGGTTACGAGCAGTACTTC

D gene: .
V gene: TRBV19
clone size: .
J gene: TRBJ2-1
CDR3 protein: CASSIAGEPHNEQFF
CDR3 DNA: TGTGCCAGTAGTATAGCCGGAGAACCACACAATGAGCAGTTCTTC

D gene: .
V gene: TRBV7-6
clone size: .
J gene: TRBJ2-1
CDR3 protein: CASSPSRTIYNEQFF
CDR3 DNA: TGTGCCAGCAGCCCCAGTAGGACTATCTACAATGAGCAGTTCTTC

D gene: .
V gene: TRBV4-1
clone size: .
J gene: TRBJ2-1
CDR3 protein: CASTSIRERNNEQFF
CDR3 DNA: TGCGCCAGCACCTCTATACGGGAGAGGAACAATGAGCAGTTCTTC

D gene: .
V gene: TRBV9
clone size: .
J gene: TRBJ2-3
CDR3 protein: CASSVATDTQYF
CDR3 DNA: TGTGCCAGCAGCGTAGCTACAGATACGCAGTATTTT

D gene: TRBD1
V gene: TRBV29-1
clone size: .
J gene: TRBJ1-2
CDR3 protein: CSVEGTRTGLYGYTF
CDR3 DNA: TGCAGCGTTGAAGGGACCAGGACAGGGCTCTATGGCTACACCTTC

D gene: TRBD2
V gene: TRBV30
clone size: .
J gene: TRBJ2-5
CDR3 protein: CAWNKGRGLETQYF
CDR3 DNA: TGTGCCTGGAATAAGGGGAGGGGATTAGAGACCCAGTACTTC

D gene: .
V gene: TRBV7-2
clone size: .
J gene: TRBJ2-7
CDR3 protein: CASSLGGISYEQYF
CDR3 DNA: TGTGCCAGCAGCTTAGGAGGGATCTCCTACGAGCAGTACTTC

D gene: TRBD2
V gene: TRBV6-1
clone size: once
J gene: TRBJ2-3
CDR3 protein: CASSELGGRAWDTQYF
CDR3 DNA: TGTGCCAGCAGTGAACTTGGCGGGAGGGCCTGGGATACGCAGTATTTT

D gene: .
V gene: TRBV19
clone size: .
J gene: TRBJ1-1
CDR3 protein: CASSIAAGMGTEAFF
CDR3 DNA: TGTGCCAGTAGTATAGCGGCAGGGATGGGCACTGAAGCTTTCTTT

D gene: TRBD2
V gene: TRBV14
clone size: .
J gene: TRBJ2-5
CDR3 protein: CASSPGLAGGPQTQYF
CDR3 DNA: TGTGCCAGCAGCCCGGGACTAGCGGGAGGGCCGCAGACCCAGTACTTC

D gene: .
V gene: TRBV7-9
clone size: .
J gene: TRBJ1-3
CDR3 protein: CASSLGPSGNTIYF
CDR3 DNA: TGTGCCAGCAGCTTAGGGCCTAGCGGCAACACCATATATTTT

D gene: TRBD1
V gene: TRBV27
clone size: .
J gene: TRBJ1-1
CDR3 protein: CASRELLGGAPNTEAFF
CDR3 DNA: TGTGCCAGCAGGGAGCTCTTAGGGGGCGCACCGAACACTGAAGCTTTCTTT

D gene: TRBD2
V gene: TRBV18
clone size: .
J gene: TRBJ2-7
CDR3 protein: CASRPRGTSGSYEQYF
CDR3 DNA: TGTGCCAGCCGCCCCCGTGGGACTAGCGGGAGTTACGAGCAGTACTTC

D gene: .
V gene: TRBV9
clone size: .
J gene: TRBJ2-1
CDR3 protein: CASSVDAASYNEQFF
CDR3 DNA: TGTGCCAGCAGCGTTGATGCGGCATCCTACAATGAGCAGTTCTTC

D gene: .
V gene: TRBV30
clone size: .
J gene: TRBJ2-2
CDR3 protein: CAWSPHFTGELFF
CDR3 DNA: TGTGCCTGGAGCCCCCATTTCACCGGGGAGCTGTTTTTT

D gene: TRBD1
V gene: TRBV7-9
clone size: once
J gene: TRBJ1-1
CDR3 protein: CASSFGTGTEAFF
CDR3 DNA: TGTGCCAGCAGCTTCGGGACAGGCACTGAAGCTTTCTTT

D gene: TRBD2
V gene: TRBV11-3
clone size: once
J gene: TRBJ2-3
CDR3 protein: CASSLDRGGRTQYF
CDR3 DNA: TGTGCCAGCAGCTTAGATCGGGGGGGACGAACGCAGTATTTT

D gene: TRBD2
V gene: TRBV2
clone size: .
J gene: TRBJ2-7
CDR3 protein: CASSDGTSGTYEQYF
CDR3 DNA: TGTGCCAGCAGTGATGGGACTAGCGGAACCTACGAGCAGTACTTC

D gene: .
V gene: TRBV7-9
clone size: .
J gene: TRBJ2-7
CDR3 protein: CASSLAGVSYEQYF
CDR3 DNA: TGTGCCAGCAGCTTAGCCGGGGTGTCCTACGAGCAGTACTTC

D gene: .
V gene: TRBV21-1
clone size: .
J gene: TRBJ2-6
CDR3 protein: CASILFRDRCSRANVLTF
CDR3 DNA: TGTGCCAGCATCCTTTTCCGGGACAGGTGCTCTCGGGCCAACGTCCTGACTTTC

D gene: .
V gene: TRBV5-1
clone size: .
J gene: TRBJ2-6
CDR3 protein: CASSQGTLRVSGANVLTF
CDR3 DNA: TGCGCCAGCAGCCAGGGGACACTGAGAGTCTCTGGGGCCAACGTCCTGACTTTC

D gene: .
V gene: TRBV4-2
clone size: .
J gene: TRBJ2-7
CDR3 protein: CASSQYTENSYEQYF
CDR3 DNA: TGTGCCAGCAGCCAATATACCGAAAATAGTTACGAGCAGTACTTC

D gene: TRBD2
V gene: TRBV6-1
clone size: .
J gene: TRBJ2-7
CDR3 protein: CASSELAGGYSYEQYF
CDR3 DNA: TGTGCCAGCAGTGAACTAGCGGGAGGCTACTCCTACGAGCAGTACTTC

D gene: .
V gene: TRBV5-1
clone size: once
J gene: TRBJ2-2
CDR3 protein: CASRTADFTGELFF
CDR3 DNA: TGCGCCAGCAGGACGGCGGACTTCACCGGGGAGCTGTTTTTT

D gene: TRBD1
V gene: TRBV19
clone size: once
J gene: TRBJ2-7
CDR3 protein: CASSWGQAYEQYF
CDR3 DNA: TGTGCCAGTAGTTGGGGACAGGCCTACGAGCAGTACTTC

D gene: .
V gene: TRBV2
clone size: .
J gene: TRBJ1-1
CDR3 protein: CASVTGWAFF
CDR3 DNA: TGTGCCAGCGTCACAGGGTGGGCTTTCTTT